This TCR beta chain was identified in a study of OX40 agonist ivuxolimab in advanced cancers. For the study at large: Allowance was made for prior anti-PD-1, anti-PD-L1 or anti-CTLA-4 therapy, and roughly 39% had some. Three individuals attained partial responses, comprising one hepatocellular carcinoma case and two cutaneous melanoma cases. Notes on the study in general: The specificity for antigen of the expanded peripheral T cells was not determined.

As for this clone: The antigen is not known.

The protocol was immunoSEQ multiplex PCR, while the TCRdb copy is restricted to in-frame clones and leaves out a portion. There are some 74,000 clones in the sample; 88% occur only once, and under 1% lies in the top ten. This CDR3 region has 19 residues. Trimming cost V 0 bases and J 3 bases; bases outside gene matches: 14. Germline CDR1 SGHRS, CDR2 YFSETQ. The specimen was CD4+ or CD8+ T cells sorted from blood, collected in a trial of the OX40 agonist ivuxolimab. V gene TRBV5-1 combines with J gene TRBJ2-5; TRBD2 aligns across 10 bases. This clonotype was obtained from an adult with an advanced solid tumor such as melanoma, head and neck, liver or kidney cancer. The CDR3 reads CASSLGRALGGLAKETQYF. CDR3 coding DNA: TGCGCCAGCAGCTTGGGACGGGCGTTGGGGGGACTAGCGAAAGAGACCCAGTACTTC.